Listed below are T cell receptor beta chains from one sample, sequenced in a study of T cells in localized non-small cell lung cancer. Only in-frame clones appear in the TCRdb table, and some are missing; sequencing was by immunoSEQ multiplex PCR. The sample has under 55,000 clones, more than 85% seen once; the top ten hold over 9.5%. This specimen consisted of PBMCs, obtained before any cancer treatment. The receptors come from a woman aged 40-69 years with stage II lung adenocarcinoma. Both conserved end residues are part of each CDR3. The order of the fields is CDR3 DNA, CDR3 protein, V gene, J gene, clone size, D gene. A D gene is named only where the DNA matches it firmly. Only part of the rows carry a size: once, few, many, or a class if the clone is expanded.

CDR3nt: TGTGCCAGCAGCACGGAAAGGAGCTCCTACAATGAGCAGTTCTTC
CDR3aa: CASSTERSSYNEQFF
v_gene: TRBV11-3
j_gene: TRBJ2-1
abundance: NA
d_gene: NA

CDR3nt: TGTGCCAGCAGCTTGGACGGTACCGTTGATGAAAAACTGTTTTTT
CDR3aa: CASSLDGTVDEKLFF
v_gene: TRBV5-6
j_gene: TRBJ1-4
abundance: NA
d_gene: NA

CDR3nt: TGTGCCAGCAGCTTAGAGGGGTCCGGTTCACCCCTCCACTTT
CDR3aa: CASSLEGSGSPLHF
v_gene: TRBV7-6
j_gene: TRBJ1-6
abundance: NA
d_gene: NA

CDR3nt: TGTGCCAGCAGTGACAGGGCGGGGAGCTCCTACGAGCAGTACTTC
CDR3aa: CASSDRAGSSYEQYF
v_gene: TRBV6-4
j_gene: TRBJ2-7
abundance: NA
d_gene: NA

CDR3nt: TGTGCCAGCAGTGAGTGGGGACTAGCGGGAGGGTATGAGCAGTTCTTC
CDR3aa: CASSEWGLAGGYEQFF
v_gene: TRBV2
j_gene: TRBJ2-1
abundance: NA
d_gene: TRBD2

CDR3nt: TGTGCCAGCAGTGATAAGGCGCCACCAGACACCGGGGAGCTGTTTTTT
CDR3aa: CASSDKAPPDTGELFF
v_gene: TRBV6-1
j_gene: TRBJ2-2
abundance: once
d_gene: NA

CDR3nt: TGTGCCACCAGCAGAGATCCAGCGACAGCTGGAAACACCATATATTTT
CDR3aa: CATSRDPATAGNTIYF
v_gene: TRBV15
j_gene: TRBJ1-3
abundance: NA
d_gene: NA

CDR3nt: TGCAGCGTTGAGGGACAGCAGCTTTCCTACGAGCAGTACTTC
CDR3aa: CSVEGQQLSYEQYF
v_gene: TRBV29-1
j_gene: TRBJ2-7
abundance: NA
d_gene: TRBD1

CDR3nt: TGTGCCAGCAGCCCGGCACAGGGGGTGAGCTCCTACGAGCAGTACTTC
CDR3aa: CASSPAQGVSSYEQYF
v_gene: TRBV11-2
j_gene: TRBJ2-7
abundance: NA
d_gene: TRBD1

CDR3nt: TGTGCCAGTAGTATCCTTTTGGCGAACACTGAAGCTTTCTTT
CDR3aa: CASSILLANTEAFF
v_gene: TRBV19
j_gene: TRBJ1-1
abundance: NA
d_gene: NA

CDR3nt: TGTGCCAGCAGCTTACGGCCAGGCCAACCGGGAGAGACCCAGTACTTC
CDR3aa: CASSLRPGQPGETQYF
v_gene: TRBV7-3
j_gene: TRBJ2-5
abundance: NA
d_gene: NA

CDR3nt: TGTGCCACCAGCAGATCAGGACTAGCGGGGGACAATGAGCAGTTCTTC
CDR3aa: CATSRSGLAGDNEQFF
v_gene: TRBV15
j_gene: TRBJ2-1
abundance: NA
d_gene: TRBD2

CDR3nt: TGTGCCACCAGCACCTCCGGGACAGGAGACAATGAGCAGTTCTTC
CDR3aa: CATSTSGTGDNEQFF
v_gene: TRBV15
j_gene: TRBJ2-1
abundance: NA
d_gene: TRBD1

CDR3nt: TGTGCCAGCAGTTACTCGCGGGGATCCTACGAGCAGTACTTC
CDR3aa: CASSYSRGSYEQYF
v_gene: TRBV6-5
j_gene: TRBJ2-7
abundance: NA
d_gene: NA

CDR3nt: TGTGCCAGCTGGGGGGGGACCGGGGAGCTGTTTTTT
CDR3aa: CASWGGTGELFF
v_gene: TRBV7-9
j_gene: TRBJ2-2
abundance: NA
d_gene: TRBD2

CDR3nt: TGTGCCAGCAGCTCGACAGGGGATCTGGGCGAGCAGTACTTC
CDR3aa: CASSSTGDLGEQYF
v_gene: TRBV7-9
j_gene: TRBJ2-7
abundance: NA
d_gene: TRBD1

CDR3nt: TGTGCCAGCAGTTATGGCCAGGGGGGCAATGAGCAGTTCTTC
CDR3aa: CASSYGQGGNEQFF
v_gene: TRBV6-5
j_gene: TRBJ2-1
abundance: NA
d_gene: NA

CDR3nt: TGTGCCAGCAGTTTTGGCGGCGGGGAAAAACTGTTTTTT
CDR3aa: CASSFGGGEKLFF
v_gene: TRBV28
j_gene: TRBJ1-4
abundance: NA
d_gene: NA

CDR3nt: TGTGCCACCAGCATCCTCCGGGACTATATTAATGAGCAGTTCTTC
CDR3aa: CATSILRDYINEQFF
v_gene: TRBV15
j_gene: TRBJ2-1
abundance: NA
d_gene: TRBD2

CDR3nt: TGCGCCAGCAACCCGGAGCGGGGACGGCAAGAGACCCAGTACTTC
CDR3aa: CASNPERGRQETQYF
v_gene: TRBV10-1
j_gene: TRBJ2-5
abundance: once
d_gene: TRBD2

CDR3nt: TGTGCCAGCAGCAGGGGGGGTAGGGGGCCGGGTCAGCCCCAGCATTTT
CDR3aa: CASSRGGRGPGQPQHF
v_gene: TRBV5-6
j_gene: TRBJ1-5
abundance: NA
d_gene: TRBD1

CDR3nt: TGCGCCAGCAGCTTTCCCGGGGGAGACTATGGCTACACCTTC
CDR3aa: CASSFPGGDYGYTF
v_gene: TRBV5-1
j_gene: TRBJ1-2
abundance: once
d_gene: NA

CDR3nt: TGTGCCAGCTCACCCGGACAGGGACCTCAGCCCCAGCATTTT
CDR3aa: CASSPGQGPQPQHF
v_gene: TRBV18
j_gene: TRBJ1-5
abundance: NA
d_gene: TRBD1